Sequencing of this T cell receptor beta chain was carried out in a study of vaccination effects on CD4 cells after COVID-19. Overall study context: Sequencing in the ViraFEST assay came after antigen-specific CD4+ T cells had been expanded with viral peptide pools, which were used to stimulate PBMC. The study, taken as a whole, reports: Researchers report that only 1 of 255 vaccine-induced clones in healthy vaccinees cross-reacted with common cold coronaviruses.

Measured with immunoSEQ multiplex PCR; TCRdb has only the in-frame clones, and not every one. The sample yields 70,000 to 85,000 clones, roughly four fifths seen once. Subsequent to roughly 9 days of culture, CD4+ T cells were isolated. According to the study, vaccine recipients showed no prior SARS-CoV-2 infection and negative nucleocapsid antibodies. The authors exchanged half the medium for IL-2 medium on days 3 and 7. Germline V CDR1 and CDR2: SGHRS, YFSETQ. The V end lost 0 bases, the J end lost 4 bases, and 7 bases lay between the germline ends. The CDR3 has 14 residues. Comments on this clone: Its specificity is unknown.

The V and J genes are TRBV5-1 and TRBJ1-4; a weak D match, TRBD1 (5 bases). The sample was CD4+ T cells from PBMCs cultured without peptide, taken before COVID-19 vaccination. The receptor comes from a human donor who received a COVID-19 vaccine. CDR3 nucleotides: TGCGCCAGCAGCTTGGACAGGCTTAATGAAAAACTGTTTTTT. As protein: CASSLDRLNEKLFF.